This T cell receptor beta chain appears in the sequencing data of a study of OX40 agonist ivuxolimab in advanced cancers. Profiled with immunoSEQ multiplex PCR; TCRdb holds only in-frame clones, not every one. This sample has approximately 74,000 clones, with 75% to 95% found just once. Overall study findings and caveats: At doses 0.1 to 3.0 mg/kg, CD4+ and CD8+ clones expanded. Nonresponders, in some cases, also had low normalized T-cell clonal expansion. Relative to CD4+, CD8+ T cells held more expanded clones on average. Among the lowest levels of clonal expansion were found in partial responders at 0.1-3.0 mg/kg.

The CDR3 length is 16 residues. V was clipped by 1 base and J by 3 bases; unmatched bases: 7. Germline CDR1 reads MDHEN; CDR2 reads SYDVKM. There are a few counts of this clone. No antigen is known for it. V and J are TRBV28 and TRBJ2-3; TRBD2 agrees at 7 bases. The TCR originated in an adult with an advanced solid tumor such as melanoma, head and neck, liver or kidney cancer. The specimen comprised CD4+ or CD8+ T cells sorted from blood, sampled in a trial of the OX40 agonist ivuxolimab. The CDR3 DNA reads as TGTGCCAGCAGTTTATCTGTGGGAGGGAGGACAGATACGCAGTATTTT. This sequence encodes CASSLSVGGRTDTQYF.